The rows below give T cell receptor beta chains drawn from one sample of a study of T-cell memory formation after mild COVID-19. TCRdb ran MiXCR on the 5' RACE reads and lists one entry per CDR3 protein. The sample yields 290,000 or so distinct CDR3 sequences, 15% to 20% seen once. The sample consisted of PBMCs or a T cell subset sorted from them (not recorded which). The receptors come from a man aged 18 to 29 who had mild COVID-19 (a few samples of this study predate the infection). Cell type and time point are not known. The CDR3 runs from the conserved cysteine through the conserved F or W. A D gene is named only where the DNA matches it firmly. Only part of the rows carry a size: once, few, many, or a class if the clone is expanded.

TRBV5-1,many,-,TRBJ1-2,TGCGCCAGCAGCTTGGTACAGTCCAACTATGGCTACACCTTC,CASSLVQSNYGYTF
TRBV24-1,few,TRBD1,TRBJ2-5,TGTGCCACCTCTATCACCGGGACAGAGACGCGGGAGACCCAGTACTTC,CATSITGTETRETQYF
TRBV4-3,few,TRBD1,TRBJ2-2,TGCGCCAGCAGCCAAGAGACAGGGGGCGGGGAGCTGTTTTTT,CASSQETGGGELFF
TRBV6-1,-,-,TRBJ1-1,TGTGCCAGCAAGCCGTTCCATCCCACTGAAGCTTTCTTT,CASKPFHPTEAFF
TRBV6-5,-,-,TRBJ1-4,TGTGCCAGCAGTTACTCCTACAGGGTTGATGAAAAACTGTTTTTT,CASSYSYRVDEKLFF
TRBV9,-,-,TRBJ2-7,TGTGCCAGCAGCGTAAACGCAGGGCAGTACGAGCAGTACTTC,CASSVNAGQYEQYF
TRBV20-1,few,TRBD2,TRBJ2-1,TGCAGTGCCCACCAGGCTAGCGGGGCTGCCTACAATGAGCAGTTCTTC,CSAHQASGAAYNEQFF
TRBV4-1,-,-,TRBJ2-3,TGCGCCAGCAGCCAACCCGGTGGCAGGGCAGATACGCAGTATTTT,CASSQPGGRADTQYF
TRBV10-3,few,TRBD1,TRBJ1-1,TGTGCCACCTTTAACCTGTGGACAGGGGGTGGGGAGGCTTTCTTT,CATFNLWTGGGEAFF
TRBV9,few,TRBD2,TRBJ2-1,TGTGCCAGCAGCGTCCCCGGGGGGGCCGCCTACAATGAGCAGTTCTTC,CASSVPGGAAYNEQFF
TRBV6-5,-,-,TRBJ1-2,TGTGCCAGCTCGGGGCTAGACTATGGCTACACCTTC,CASSGLDYGYTF